This T cell receptor beta chain was identified during a study of CD8 T cells in Susac syndrome. Study-wide context: Clinically active disease was present in roughly 6 of the sequenced Susac syndrome patients. Roughly eight of these patients were in remission.

The germline V gene has CDR1 SGDLS and CDR2 YYNGEE. V lost 4 bases, J lost 5 bases, and 4 bases stayed unmatched. The CDR3 runs 13 residues. Random hexamers were used to reverse transcribe the RNA input (roughly 0.5 to 1 ug). A multiplex approach, immunoSEQ multiplex PCR, amplified TCR beta CDR3 across 54 Vbeta and 13 Jbeta. TCRdb re-called the immunoSEQ multiplex PCR reads through MiXCR, storing one row per CDR3 protein. The table records some 200,000 distinct CDR3 sequences, around 95% of them present only once. The material sequenced was CD8+ T cells from PBMCs. This clonotype was sampled from a human donor with Susac syndrome. The chain employs TRBV9 and TRBJ2-3, with 7 bases lining up with TRBD2. CDR3 sequence reads: CASSLGGKDTQYF. For the CDR3, the DNA is TGTGCCAGCAGCCTGGGGGGGAAAGATACGCAGTATTTT.